Below are 24 T cell receptor beta chains sequenced from a single sample in a study of blood T cells in healthy people across ages. Then a second PCR, running roughly 7 to 11 cycles, was carried out with a sample-barcoded 5' primer and a J-beta primer mix. Via MiXCR, TCRdb re-called the 5' RACE reads, giving one row per CDR3 protein. The table has more than 1.4 million distinct CDR3 sequences, roughly 45% seen once. Sequenced material: blood. Every receptor here comes from a woman under 30 in good health.

The chain is built from TRBV12-3 or TRBV12-4 and TRBJ2-5, with unresolved D. Trimming took 6 bases from V and 5 from J, leaving 16 bases between them. The CDR3 sequence is 14 residues long. CDR3 in DNA: TGTGCCAGCAGCCTAGGCCCTCAATACGAGACCCAGTACTTC. This encodes CASSLGPQYETQYF.

This clonotype was seen a handful of times. This rearrangement joins TRBV2 to TRBJ1-4; 9 positions agree with TRBD1. The V segment lost 6 bases and the J segment 0 bases; nucleotides outside the gene matches: 11. There are 18 residues in the CDR3. In germline, CDR1 is SNHLY, CDR2 FYNNEI. CDR3 bases: TGTGCCAGCAGGAATACAGGGGGCCCTATAGCAACTAATGAAAAACTGTTTTTT. Residues: CASRNTGGPIATNEKLFF.

The rearrangement joins TRBV20-1 to TRBJ2-1; 10 nucleotides match TRBD2. CDR3 length: 13 amino acids. Germline CDR1 reads DFQATT; CDR2 reads SNEGSKA (reference sequence). CDR3 protein: CRVLAGPYNEQFF. CDR3 DNA: TGCAGGGTACTAGCGGGACCCTACAATGAGCAGTTCTTC.

The count of this clonotype is one. This sequence joins TRBV5-5 and TRBJ2-5; D is ambiguous. Germline assignment: CDR1 SGHKS and CDR2 YYEKEE (reference sequence). The CDR3 loop spans 13 amino acids. V was shortened by 4 bases and J by 2 bases, with 9 bases between the two germline ends. CDR3 sequence (DNA): TGTGCCAGCAGCGTTTCTCAACAAGAGACCCAGTACTTC. This sequence encodes CASSVSQQETQYF.

This clonotype was found a few times. The J gene is TRBJ2-7, the V gene TRBV5-1, with TRBD2 matching 9 bases. The closer fit of TRBJ2-5 to the DNA end suggests the J call may be wrong. Per the germline V gene, CDR1 is SGHRS and CDR2 is YFSETQ. The CDR3 totals 16 residues. As DNA, the CDR3 is TGCGCCAGCAGCCTACAACCGGGACTAGCATACGAGACCCAGTACTTC. Its translation is CASSLQPGLAYETQYF.

V gene TRBV4-2 combines with J gene TRBJ1-5, with D tentatively TRBD1 (6 bases). Germline V gene data show CDR1 as LGHNA and CDR2 as YNFKEQ. Between the trimmed V and J ends, which lost 0 bases and 6 bases, there was a span of 12 bases. This CDR3 region has 15 residues. The chain's CDR3 is CASSQDPGGRQPQHF. CDR3 sequence (DNA): TGTGCCAGCAGCCAAGATCCCGGGGGGCGTCAGCCCCAGCATTTT.

Only a few counts were recorded for this clonotype. This chain joins TRBV7-8 and TRBJ1-5; possible D gene TRBD1, 6 bases. This CDR3 is built from 16 residues. Trimming cost V 1 base and J 0 bases, with 10 bases left between them. CDR1 SGHVS and CDR2 FQNEAQ come from the germline V gene. The CDR3 DNA reads as TGTGCCAGCAGCTTAGTTTCGGGGGCTAGCAATCAGCCCCAGCATTTT. Amino acids: CASSLVSGASNQPQHF.

This clonotype was counted many times. V is TRBV18 and J is TRBJ2-3; 8 bases map to TRBD1. CDR1 is KGHSH, CDR2 LQKENI, per germline. The CDR3 sequence is 16 residues long. Unmatched junction bases numbered 6, after V lost 2 bases and J lost 2 bases. CDR3 in amino acids: CASSPTGGQSTDTQYF. As DNA, the CDR3 is TGTGCCAGCTCACCAACAGGGGGGCAATCCACAGATACGCAGTATTTT. The whole variable domain, filled in from reference TRBV18 and TRBJ2-3, reads NAGVMQNPRHLVRRRGQEARLRCSPMKGHSHVYWYRQLPEEGLKFMVYLQKENIIDESGMPKERFSAEFPKEGPSILRIQQVVRGDSAAYFCASSPTGGQSTDTQYFGPGTRLTVL.

This chain joins TRBV29-1 and TRBJ2-7, with a possible D match to TRBD1 (6 bases). CDR3 length equals 15 residues. V was trimmed by 7 bases and J by 1 base, leaving 20 bases between them. CDR1 and CDR2 from the germline V gene are SQVTM and ANQGSEA. The CDR3 protein is CSAVFPWDISYEQYF. CDR3 in DNA: TGCAGCGCCGTGTTTCCTTGGGACATATCCTACGAGCAGTACTTC.

Only a few counts were recorded for this clonotype. The CDR3 loop reads CASSIGTASTDTQYF. The DNA for the CDR3 is TGTGCCAGCAGCATAGGGACAGCTAGCACAGATACGCAGTATTTT. This sequence joins TRBV12-3 or TRBV12-4 and TRBJ2-3, with 7 positions matching TRBD1. With V trimmed by 6 bases and J by 0 bases, 6 bases remained unmatched. The length of the CDR3 is 15 residues.

The chain employs TRBV6-1 and TRBJ2-1; TRBD1 agrees at 9 bases. V lost 4 bases, J lost 5 bases, and 9 bases stayed unmatched. The CDR3 consists of 16 residues. CDR1 is MNHNS, CDR2 SASEGT, per germline. CDR3 DNA sequence: TGTGCCAGCAGTGCCTGGGACAGGGCCGGCAACAATGAGCAGTTCTTC. This sequence encodes CASSAWDRAGNNEQFF.

This chain uses TRBV3-1 with TRBJ2-5; D gene ambiguous. V shed 4 bases and J shed 11 bases, with 20 bases lying between them. Germline CDR1 and CDR2: LGHDT and YNNKEL (reference sequence). The CDR3 consists of 14 residues. The CDR3 here is CASSLGRSAHEQYF. The CDR3, as DNA: TGTGCCAGCAGCCTGGGCCGCAGCGCCCATGAGCAGTACTTC.

V gene TRBV2 combines with J gene TRBJ2-1; possible D gene TRBD2, 5 bases. Germline V lookup: CDR1 SNHLY, CDR2 FYNNEI. The V gene lost 5 bases and the J gene lost 2 bases, with 13 bases spanning the gap. This CDR3 has 15 amino acids. The CDR3: CASSPGKQTYNEQFF. CDR3 bases: TGTGCCAGCAGTCCCGGGAAGCAGACCTACAATGAGCAGTTCTTC.

This chain connects TRBV5-1 to TRBJ2-1; TRBD1 aligns across 9 bases. Unmatched junction bases numbered 9, after V lost 2 bases and J lost 6 bases. CDR1 is SGHRS, CDR2 YFSETQ, per germline. The CDR3 is 16 residues long. CDR3 in DNA: TGCGCCAGCAGCTTACAAGGGCCGGGACAGGGCAATGAGCAGTTCTTC. Protein: CASSLQGPGQGNEQFF.

This clonotype was seen more than once but under ten times. The chain employs TRBV28 and TRBJ2-5; 10 nucleotides match TRBD2. CDR1 is MDHEN, CDR2 SYDVKM, per germline. CDR3 length equals 16 residues. V gave up 6 bases and J gave up 2 bases; unmatched junction bases: 9. The CDR3 region is CASRSLAGATQETQYF. CDR3 bases: TGTGCCAGCAGGTCGCTAGCGGGGGCTACTCAAGAGACCCAGTACTTC.

The chain joins TRBV20-1 to TRBJ2-1; D gene uncertain. CDR3 length: 13 residues. Per germline, CDR1 DFQATT and CDR2 SNEGSKA (reference sequence). V was cut by 6 bases and J by 8 bases, with 17 bases left in between. The CDR3 DNA is TGCAGTGCACCGTACCAGCTAAGCGATGAGCAGTTCTTC. This encodes CSAPYQLSDEQFF.

This clonotype was picked up a small number of times. The chain has TRBV24-1 and TRBJ2-3; 7 nucleotides agree with TRBD2. With 1 base clipped from V and 2 bases from J, the junction kept 2 bases outside the gene matches. CDR3 length: 15 amino acids. Germline V CDR1 and CDR2: KGHDR, SFDVKD. CDR3 protein: CATSDFGGTTDTQYF. The DNA for the CDR3 is TGTGCCACCAGTGATTTCGGGGGGACCACAGATACGCAGTATTTT.

This clonotype appeared a few times. The rearrangement joins TRBV14 to TRBJ2-7; TRBD1 aligns across 9 bases. The CDR3 length is 17 residues. The V and J ends lost 1 base and 2 bases, in that order; junction bases with no gene match: 9. Germline V gene data show CDR1 as SGHDN and CDR2 as FVKESK. CDR3 in amino acids: CASSQVIRDRVPYEQYF. The CDR3, as DNA: TGTGCCAGCAGCCAAGTAATCCGGGACAGGGTTCCCTACGAGCAGTACTTC.

The rearrangement uses TRBV7-8 and TRBJ1-4; TRBD1 aligns across 7 bases. With V trimmed by 1 base and J by 4 bases, 3 bases remained unmatched. The CDR3 has 15 amino acids. Germline CDR1 and CDR2: SGHVS and FQNEAQ. CDR3 nucleotides: TGTGCCAGCAGCTTAGGAACAGGGGATAATGAAAAACTGTTTTTT. Its protein is CASSLGTGDNEKLFF.

This rearrangement joins TRBV14 to TRBJ2-7; D perhaps matches TRBD2 (5 bases). This CDR3 region has 15 residues. Germline V gene sequence: CDR1 SGHDN, CDR2 FVKESK. The V end was cut by 3 bases, the J end by 0 bases, with 12 bases between. The CDR3 nucleotides read TGTGCCAGCAGCCAGCGACGGGATAGCTCCTACGAGCAGTACTTC. Its translation is CASSQRRDSSYEQYF.

The chain joins TRBV3-1 to TRBJ2-7, with D maybe TRBD2 (7 bases). The CDR3 runs 15 residues. The V and J ends lost 0 bases and 7 bases respectively, with 16 bases between them. Germline V gives CDR1 LGHDT, CDR2 YNNKEL (reference sequence). The DNA for the CDR3 is TGTGCCAGCAGCCAAGATAATGGGGGGGCGAGGGAGCAGTACTTC. Amino acids: CASSQDNGGAREQYF.

The chain is built from TRBV2 and TRBJ2-3; D remains unclear. The CDR3 has 15 residues. The germline V gene has CDR1 SNHLY and CDR2 FYNNEI. Trimming took off 6 bases at V and 4 bases at J, with 17 bases between the two ends. The CDR3 loop reads CASRETPLEADTQYF. In nucleotides, the CDR3 is TGTGCCAGCAGGGAGACCCCCCTCGAGGCAGATACGCAGTATTTT. The full variable domain, completed using reference TRBV2 and TRBJ2-3, is EPEVTQTPSHQVTQMGQEVILRCVPISNHLYFYWYRQILGQKVEFLVSFYNNEISEKSEIFDDQFSVERPDGSNFTLKIRSTKLEDSAMYFCASRETPLEADTQYFGPGTRLTVL.

A few counts support this clonotype. The CDR3 sequence: CASSPGGGKLFF. CDR3 DNA: TGTGCCAGCAGCCCCGGAGGGGGAAAACTGTTTTTT. The chain joins TRBV7-2 to TRBJ1-4; D possibly corresponds to TRBD1 (6 bases). The CDR3 is 12 amino acids. Germline V lookup: CDR1 SGHTA, CDR2 FQGNSA. V lost 5 bases, J lost 10 bases, and 11 bases lay in between.

Ten or more counts support this clonotype. The chain has TRBV5-1 and TRBJ2-1; D is possibly TRBD2 (5 bases). The germline V gene encodes CDR1 SGHRS and CDR2 YFSETQ. The CDR3 consists of 13 residues. V lost 0 bases and J lost 8, with 9 bases in between. CDR3 residues: CASSLVGEYEQFF. The CDR3 DNA reads TGCGCCAGCAGCTTGGTTGGGGAGTATGAGCAGTTCTTC. The full variable domain, rest sourced from reference TRBV5-1 and TRBJ2-1, is KAGVTQTPRYLIKTRGQQVTLSCSPISGHRSVSWYQQTPGQGLQFLFEYFSETQRNKGNFPGRFSGRQFSNSRSEMNVSTLELGDSALYLCASSLVGEYEQFFGPGTRLTVL.